This T cell receptor (beta chain) appears in the sequencing data of a study of T cells in Graves' hyperthyroidism and ophthalmopathy. Study as a whole: Before any treatment, at initial diagnosis, peripheral blood was collected. Whole-study results and caveats: Separating ophthalmopathy from stable hyperthyroidism was achieved by a 13 V-J model.

This clonotype was observed many times. Its matching antigen is unknown. The source material, RNA transcripts, was used to amplify TCR beta CDR3 regions. When the TCR CDR3 underwent first-round RT-PCR, the HTBI primer set was used. TCRdb itself ran the multiplex PCR reads through MiXCR, one entry per CDR3 protein. The sample shows roughly 580,000 distinct CDR3 sequences, roughly 14% of them seen only once. Germline loops: CDR1 DFQATT, CDR2 SNEGSKA (reference sequence). The junction had 3 bases not matched to a gene; V was cut back by 3 bases and J by 2 bases. The CDR3 is made up of 14 amino acids. Every diagnosis used clinical symptoms, serum thyroxine and TRAb, thyroid ultrasound and orbital computed tomography. Isolation of PBMCs was performed on about 10 ml fresh peripheral blood.

The chain uses TRBV20-1 and TRBJ2-5; 10 nucleotides agree with TRBD2. Sequencing used blood. The source of this sequence is a woman under 40 with Graves' hyperthyroidism that later progressed to Graves' ophthalmopathy. This CDR3 is CSARVSGRQETQYF. The CDR3 nucleotides are TGCAGTGCTAGGGTTAGCGGGAGGCAAGAGACCCAGTACTTC.